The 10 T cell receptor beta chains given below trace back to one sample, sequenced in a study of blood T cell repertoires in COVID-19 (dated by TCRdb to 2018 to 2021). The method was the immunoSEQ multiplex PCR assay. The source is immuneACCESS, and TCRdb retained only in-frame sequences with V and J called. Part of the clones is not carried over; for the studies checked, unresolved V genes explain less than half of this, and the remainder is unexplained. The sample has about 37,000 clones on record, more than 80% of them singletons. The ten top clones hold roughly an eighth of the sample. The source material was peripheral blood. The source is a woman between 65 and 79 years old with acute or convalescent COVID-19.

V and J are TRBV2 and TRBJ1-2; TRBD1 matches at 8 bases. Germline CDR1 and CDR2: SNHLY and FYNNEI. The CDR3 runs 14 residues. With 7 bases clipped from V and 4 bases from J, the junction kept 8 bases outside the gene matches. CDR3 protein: CASMARQGSYGYTF. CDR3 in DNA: TGTGCCAGCATGGCCAGACAGGGGTCCTATGGCTACACCTTC.

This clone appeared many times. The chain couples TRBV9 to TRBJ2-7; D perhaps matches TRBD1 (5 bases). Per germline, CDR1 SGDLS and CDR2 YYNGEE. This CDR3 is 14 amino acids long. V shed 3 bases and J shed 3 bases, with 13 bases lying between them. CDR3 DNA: TGTGCCAGCAGCGCATCTGGACAACTCTACGAGCAGTACTTC. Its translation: CASSASGQLYEQYF.

The CDR3 here is CAISDPQGVAYEQYF. The CDR3 DNA reads TGTGCCATCAGCGACCCGCAGGGGGTGGCCTACGAGCAGTACTTC. The V gene is TRBV10-3, the J gene TRBJ2-7, with 7 bases identical to TRBD1. This CDR3 is built from 15 residues. After removal of 6 bases from V and 2 bases from J, the junction contained 10 bases not matched to a gene. The germline gives CDR1 ENHRY, CDR2 SYGVKD.

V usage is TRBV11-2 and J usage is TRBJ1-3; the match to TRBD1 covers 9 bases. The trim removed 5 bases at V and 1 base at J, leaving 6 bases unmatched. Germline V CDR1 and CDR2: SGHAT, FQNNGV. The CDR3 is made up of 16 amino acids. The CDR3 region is CASSTGGQGSGNTIYF. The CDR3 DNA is TGTGCCAGCAGCACCGGGGGACAGGGATCTGGAAACACCATATATTTT.

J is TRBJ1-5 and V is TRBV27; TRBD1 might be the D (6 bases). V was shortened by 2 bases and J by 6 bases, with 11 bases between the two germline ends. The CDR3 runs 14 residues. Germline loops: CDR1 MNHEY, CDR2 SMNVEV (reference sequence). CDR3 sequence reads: CASSLKGGIQPQHF. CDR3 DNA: TGTGCCAGCAGTTTAAAAGGGGGAATTCAGCCCCAGCATTTT.

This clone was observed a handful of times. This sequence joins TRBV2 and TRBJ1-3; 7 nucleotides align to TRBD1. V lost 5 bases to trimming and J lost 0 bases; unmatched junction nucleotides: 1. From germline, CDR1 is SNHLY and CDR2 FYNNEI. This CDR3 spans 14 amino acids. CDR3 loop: CASSRDSSGNTIYF. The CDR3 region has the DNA TGTGCCAGCAGTCGGGACAGCTCTGGAAACACCATATATTTT.

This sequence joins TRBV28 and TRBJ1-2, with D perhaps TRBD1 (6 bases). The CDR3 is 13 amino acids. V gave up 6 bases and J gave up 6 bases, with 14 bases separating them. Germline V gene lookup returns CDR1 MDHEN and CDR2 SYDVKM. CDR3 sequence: CASRSTGMDGYTF. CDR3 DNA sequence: TGTGCCAGCAGATCCACAGGGATGGATGGCTACACCTTC.

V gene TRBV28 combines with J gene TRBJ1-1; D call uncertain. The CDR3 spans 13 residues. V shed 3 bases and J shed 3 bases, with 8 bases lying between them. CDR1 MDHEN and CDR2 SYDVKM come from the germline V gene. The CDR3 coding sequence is TGTGCCAGCAGTTTTAGGAGATACACTGAAGCTTTCTTT. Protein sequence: CASSFRRYTEAFF.

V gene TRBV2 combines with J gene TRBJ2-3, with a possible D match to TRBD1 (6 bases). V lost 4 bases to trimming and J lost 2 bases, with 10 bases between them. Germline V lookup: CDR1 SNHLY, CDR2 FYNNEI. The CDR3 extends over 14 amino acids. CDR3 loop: CASSGGGATDTQYF. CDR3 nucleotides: TGTGCCAGCAGTGGAGGGGGAGCCACAGATACGCAGTATTTT. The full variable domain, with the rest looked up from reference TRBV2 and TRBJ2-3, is EPEVTQTPSHQVTQMGQEVILRCVPISNHLYFYWYRQILGQKVEFLVSFYNNEISEKSEIFDDQFSVERPDGSNFTLKIRSTKLEDSAMYFCASSGGGATDTQYFGPGTRLTVL.

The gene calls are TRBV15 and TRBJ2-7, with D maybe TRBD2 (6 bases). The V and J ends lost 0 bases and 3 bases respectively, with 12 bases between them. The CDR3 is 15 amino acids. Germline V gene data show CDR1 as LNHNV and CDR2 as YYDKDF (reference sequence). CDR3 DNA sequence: TGTGCCACCAGCAGAGACTCGGGGGATGGCTACGAGCAGTACTTC. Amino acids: CATSRDSGDGYEQYF.